Listed here are 7 T cell receptor beta chains from one sample, sequenced in a study of shared clonotypes between healthy human individuals. Data came from immunoSEQ multiplex PCR; TCRdb stores just in-frame clones and leaves some out. The sample holds fewer than 850,000 clones, about 90% seen once. Sequencing was done on a sample of memory CD8+ T cells from PBMCs. Subset noted: CD45RO+ cells pooled with CCR7-negative TemRA cells. These TCRs come from a man younger than 30 in good health. Some clones in this sample may be carry-over from other donors' samples.

V gene TRBV6-4 combines with J gene TRBJ1-1; maybe TRBD1 (5 bases). V lost 3 bases to trimming and J lost 4 bases, with 15 bases between them. Looked up from germline, CDR1 is MRHNA and CDR2 is SNTAGT. This CDR3 contains 15 residues. CDR3 sequence reads: CASSEGGGGTTEAFF. The CDR3 region has the DNA TGTGCCAGCAGTGAGGGGGGTGGAGGGACCACTGAAGCTTTCTTT.

Only one count was recorded for this clone. The chain uses TRBV7-6 and TRBJ2-4; tentatively, D is TRBD2 (6 bases). Deletions cut 5 bases from V and 0 bases from J, with 17 bases between. Germline loops: CDR1 SGHVS, CDR2 FNYEAQ. The CDR3 is 17 residues long. CDR3 sequence: CASSPVGLAIAKNIQYF. Here the CDR3 DNA reads TGTGCCAGCAGCCCCGTAGGGCTAGCGATAGCCAAAAACATTCAGTACTTC.

The J gene is TRBJ2-7, the V gene TRBV7-6; D gene unclear. This CDR3 is built from 15 residues. The germline gives CDR1 SGHVS, CDR2 FNYEAQ. The V end was cut by 2 bases, the J end by 6 bases, with 17 bases between. The CDR3: CASSLSQRPNSEQYF. CDR3 sequence (DNA): TGTGCCAGCAGCTTAAGCCAGCGCCCAAACAGCGAGCAGTACTTC.

The rearrangement uses TRBV27 and TRBJ2-1; 10 bases line up with TRBD2. Losses at the gene ends were 5 bases for V and 4 bases for J; bases not matched to a gene: 14. Germline V lookup: CDR1 MNHEY, CDR2 SMNVEV (reference sequence). The CDR3 is 18 residues long. CDR3 region: CASSPIGTTSGPYNEQFF. For the CDR3, the DNA is TGTGCCAGCAGTCCTATAGGGACGACTAGCGGGCCTTACAATGAGCAGTTCTTC.

The V and J genes are TRBV29-1 and TRBJ2-2; 9 bases align to TRBD2. Germline V gene data show CDR1 as SQVTM and CDR2 as ANQGSEA. This CDR3 is 15 amino acids long. Germline trimming cut 1 base from V and 6 bases from J; bases unmatched to any gene: 6. Here the CDR3 DNA reads TGCAGCGTTGAAGTAGCGGGAGAAGGGCCCGGGGAGCTGTTTTTT. This gives the protein CSVEVAGEGPGELFF.

The gene calls are TRBV20-1 and TRBJ1-4; D is undetermined. V lost 1 base and J lost 8, with 5 bases in between. Germline loops: CDR1 DFQATT, CDR2 SNEGSKA (reference sequence). The CDR3 covers 11 residues. The CDR3 sequence: CSARVGEKLFF. The CDR3 region has the DNA TGCAGTGCTAGAGTGGGCGAAAAACTGTTTTTT.

The V and J genes are TRBV13 and TRBJ2-3; 9 bases match TRBD1. The CDR3 is 17 residues long. Germline V gene sequence: CDR1 PRHDT, CDR2 FYEKMQ (reference sequence). After removal of 0 bases from V and 0 bases from J, the junction contained 4 bases not matched to a gene. CDR3 in DNA: TGTGCCAGCAGCTTAGGAACAGGGGGCCTTAGCACAGATACGCAGTATTTT. This gives the protein CASSLGTGGLSTDTQYF.